This TCR beta chain was observed in a study of OX40 agonist ivuxolimab in advanced cancers. General notes on the study: The costimulatory receptor OX40 (CD134) was targeted by ivuxolimab, a fully human IgG2 agonistic monoclonal antibody. Intravenous ivuxolimab was administered to patients every 2 weeks at six dose levels: 0.01, 0.1, 0.3, 1.5, 3 and 10 mg/kg. Among the approximately 54 dose-escalation patients, 19 had hepatocellular carcinoma, around 15 melanoma, 9 renal cell carcinoma and 9 head and neck cancer. In the dose-escalation cohort, 70% to 85% of patients were male, and the mean age was approximately 60 years, with a range of about 23 to 80. Prior anti-PD-1, anti-PD-L1 or anti-CTLA-4 therapy was permitted, and 30% to 50% of dose-escalation patients had received checkpoint inhibitors. Three dose-escalation patients achieved partial responses, one with hepatocellular carcinoma and two with cutaneous melanoma. Peripheral TCRbeta sequencing was intended to test whether TCR sequence diversity was altered and clonal T-cell expansion was caused by ivuxolimab. The paper reports the monotherapy dose-escalation portion (N = 52 patients) of the phase I ivuxolimab trial.

As for this clone: The antigen it binds to is not known. No much larger clone exists at a distance of one base, and base qualities are not known.

The germline V gene (reference sequence) provides CDR1 PRHDT and CDR2 FYEKMQ. Spanning cysteine to phenylalanine, the CDR3 consists of 12 amino acids. This entry keeps only the CDR3 DNA: 36 bases, framed from base 1. V gives up 0 bases and J gives up 5 bases, and the segment between their germline ends measures 2 bases. Patients with a history of autoimmune disease or receiving systemic immunosuppression were excluded from the trial. Peripheral blood for TCR sequencing was collected from all dose cohorts at baseline, on cycle 4 day 1, and on cycle 7 day 1. Samples came from an open-label, multicenter, first-in-human phase I dose-escalation trial of ivuxolimab. Adults with locally advanced or metastatic melanoma, renal cell carcinoma, hepatocellular carcinoma or head and neck squamous cell carcinoma were enrolled in the trial. Before TCR sequencing, CD4+ T cells and CD8+ T cells from peripheral blood were sorted into separate populations.

What the research found in general, with its limitations: After ivuxolimab, expanded clones were on average more numerous among CD8+ T cells than among CD4+ T cells. In the 0.1-3.0 mg/kg groups, partial responders were among the patients with the lowest normalized peripheral clonal expansion, particularly in CD8+ T cells. At doses from 0.1 to 3.0 mg/kg, clonal expansion was seen in both CD4+ and CD8+ blood T cells between baseline and week 6. The antigen specificity of the clonally expanded peripheral T cells was not determined. Low levels of normalized T-cell clonal expansion were also seen in some patients who did not respond.

For sequencing of the TCRbeta CDR3 region, genomic DNA was extracted from the sorted cells. TCRbeta CDR3 regions were sequenced using the immunoSEQ Assay. The immuneACCESS repertoire file appears here via TCRdb, limited to in-frame rearrangements. These files lack a portion of the clones; in checked studies, under half of the deficit traces to unresolved V genes, and the cause of the others is not known. This sample comprises about 77,000 clones, around 80% of them detected only once. The top ten hold about 0.71% of the sample. This sequence uses TRBV13 and TRBJ2-1, with the identity of the D gene unclear. The sequence was obtained from an adult with an advanced solid tumor such as melanoma, head and neck, liver or kidney cancer. This material consisted of CD4+ or CD8+ T cells sorted from blood, taken in a trial of the OX40 agonist ivuxolimab. The CDR3 reads as follows: CASSLGDNEQFF. The nucleotides read TGTGCCAGCAGCTTAGGGGACAATGAGCAGTTCTTC.